The 7 T cell receptor beta chains below were found in one sample sequenced in a study of T cell changes during pregnancy in multiple sclerosis (dated by TCRdb to about 2019). Receptor libraries were prepared by the immunoSEQ multiplex PCR assay. TCRdb carries this immuneACCESS record with in-frame sequences only. Its versions omit some clonotypes, under half of them owing to an unresolved V gene in the studies checked, with the rest unexplained. The sample has a few thousand clones on record, roughly 80% of them singletons. The ten largest clonotypes hold about 16% of the sample. This specimen consisted of CD8+ T cells from peripheral blood mononuclear cells, obtained in the second trimester of pregnancy. The origin of the receptors is a female donor in good health, enrolled as a control in a pregnancy study.

This clone was recorded a few times. The chain combines TRBV7-9 with TRBJ2-7, with D perhaps TRBD1 (5 bases). The germline CDR1 and CDR2 sequences are SEHNR and FQNEAQ (reference sequence). The CDR3 sequence is 14 residues long. The V gene lost 1 base and the J gene lost 3 bases, with 10 bases spanning the gap. The CDR3 DNA reads TGTGCCAGCAGCTTAGGGGGCATGAACTACGAGCAGTACTTC. This translates into CASSLGGMNYEQYF. Full variable domain (outside the CDR3, taken from reference TRBV7-9 and TRBJ2-7): DTGVSQNPRHKITKRGQNVTFRCDPISEHNRLYWYRQTLGQGPEFLTYFQNEAQLEKSRLLSDRFSAERPKGSFSTLEIQRTEQGDSAMYLCASSLGGMNYEQYFGPGTRLTVT.

This clone was counted between two and nine times. The chain employs TRBV18 and TRBJ1-3; a possible D gene is TRBD1 (6 bases). CDR3 length equals 16 residues. Germline V lookup: CDR1 KGHSH, CDR2 LQKENI. Trimming removed 1 base at V and 2 bases at J, with 12 bases between. CDR3 sequence reads: CASSPLGAAAGNTIYF. The CDR3, as DNA: TGTGCCAGCTCACCACTGGGGGCGGCTGCTGGAAACACCATATATTTT.

The genes are TRBV19 and TRBJ2-1; 8 positions match TRBD2. This CDR3 comprises 17 residues. The trim removed 4 bases at V and 3 bases at J, leaving 11 bases unmatched. Looked up from germline, CDR1 is LNHDA and CDR2 is SQIVND (reference sequence). The CDR3 sequence is CASSTDGAGGHYNEQFF. CDR3 in DNA: TGTGCCAGTAGTACGGACGGCGCGGGGGGACACTACAATGAGCAGTTCTTC. Using reference TRBV19 and TRBJ2-1 for the parts outside the CDR3, the full variable domain is DGGITQSPKYLFRKEGQNVTLSCEQNLNHDAMYWYRQDPGQGLRLIYYSQIVNDFQKGDIAEGYSVSREKKESFPLTVTSAQKNPTAFYLCASSTDGAGGHYNEQFFGPGTRLTVL.

The rearrangement joins TRBV7-2 to TRBJ2-1, with 12 bases that match TRBD2. This CDR3 has 19 residues. Unmatched junction bases numbered 9, after V lost 3 bases and J lost 0 bases. In germline, CDR1 is SGHTA, CDR2 FQGNSA. The CDR3 here is CASSFLAGLAGSSYNEQFF. For the CDR3, the DNA is TGTGCCAGCAGCTTCCTCGCTGGACTAGCGGGAAGCTCCTACAATGAGCAGTTCTTC.

The genes are TRBV13 and TRBJ2-3, with unresolved D. This CDR3 is 13 amino acids long. The germline CDR1 and CDR2 sequences are PRHDT and FYEKMQ (reference sequence). Trimming pared 7 bases from V and 0 bases from J, leaving 8 bases between. CDR3 bases: TGTGCCAGCAAGCCCGGTAGCACAGATACGCAGTATTTT. Translation gives CASKPGSTDTQYF.

J is TRBJ2-5 and V is TRBV6-5; no reliable D call. Trimming shortened V by 6 bases and J by 5 bases, and 19 bases separated the two germline ends. The germline CDR1 and CDR2 sequences are MNHEY and SVGAGI. The CDR3 spans 15 residues. As DNA, the CDR3 is TGTGCCAGCAGCCCTCGTGTGGGCAGTGCGGAGACCCAGTACTTC. Protein sequence: CASSPRVGSAETQYF.

This clone was seen just once. V gene TRBV4-2 combines with J gene TRBJ2-3; D remains unclear. Germline CDR1 LGHNA, CDR2 YNFKEQ. The CDR3 is 15 residues long. Trimming stripped 2 bases from V and 2 bases from J, with 11 bases between. The CDR3 is CASSQSSELTDTQYF. CDR3 in DNA: TGTGCCAGCAGCCAATCGTCCGAACTCACAGATACGCAGTATTTT.